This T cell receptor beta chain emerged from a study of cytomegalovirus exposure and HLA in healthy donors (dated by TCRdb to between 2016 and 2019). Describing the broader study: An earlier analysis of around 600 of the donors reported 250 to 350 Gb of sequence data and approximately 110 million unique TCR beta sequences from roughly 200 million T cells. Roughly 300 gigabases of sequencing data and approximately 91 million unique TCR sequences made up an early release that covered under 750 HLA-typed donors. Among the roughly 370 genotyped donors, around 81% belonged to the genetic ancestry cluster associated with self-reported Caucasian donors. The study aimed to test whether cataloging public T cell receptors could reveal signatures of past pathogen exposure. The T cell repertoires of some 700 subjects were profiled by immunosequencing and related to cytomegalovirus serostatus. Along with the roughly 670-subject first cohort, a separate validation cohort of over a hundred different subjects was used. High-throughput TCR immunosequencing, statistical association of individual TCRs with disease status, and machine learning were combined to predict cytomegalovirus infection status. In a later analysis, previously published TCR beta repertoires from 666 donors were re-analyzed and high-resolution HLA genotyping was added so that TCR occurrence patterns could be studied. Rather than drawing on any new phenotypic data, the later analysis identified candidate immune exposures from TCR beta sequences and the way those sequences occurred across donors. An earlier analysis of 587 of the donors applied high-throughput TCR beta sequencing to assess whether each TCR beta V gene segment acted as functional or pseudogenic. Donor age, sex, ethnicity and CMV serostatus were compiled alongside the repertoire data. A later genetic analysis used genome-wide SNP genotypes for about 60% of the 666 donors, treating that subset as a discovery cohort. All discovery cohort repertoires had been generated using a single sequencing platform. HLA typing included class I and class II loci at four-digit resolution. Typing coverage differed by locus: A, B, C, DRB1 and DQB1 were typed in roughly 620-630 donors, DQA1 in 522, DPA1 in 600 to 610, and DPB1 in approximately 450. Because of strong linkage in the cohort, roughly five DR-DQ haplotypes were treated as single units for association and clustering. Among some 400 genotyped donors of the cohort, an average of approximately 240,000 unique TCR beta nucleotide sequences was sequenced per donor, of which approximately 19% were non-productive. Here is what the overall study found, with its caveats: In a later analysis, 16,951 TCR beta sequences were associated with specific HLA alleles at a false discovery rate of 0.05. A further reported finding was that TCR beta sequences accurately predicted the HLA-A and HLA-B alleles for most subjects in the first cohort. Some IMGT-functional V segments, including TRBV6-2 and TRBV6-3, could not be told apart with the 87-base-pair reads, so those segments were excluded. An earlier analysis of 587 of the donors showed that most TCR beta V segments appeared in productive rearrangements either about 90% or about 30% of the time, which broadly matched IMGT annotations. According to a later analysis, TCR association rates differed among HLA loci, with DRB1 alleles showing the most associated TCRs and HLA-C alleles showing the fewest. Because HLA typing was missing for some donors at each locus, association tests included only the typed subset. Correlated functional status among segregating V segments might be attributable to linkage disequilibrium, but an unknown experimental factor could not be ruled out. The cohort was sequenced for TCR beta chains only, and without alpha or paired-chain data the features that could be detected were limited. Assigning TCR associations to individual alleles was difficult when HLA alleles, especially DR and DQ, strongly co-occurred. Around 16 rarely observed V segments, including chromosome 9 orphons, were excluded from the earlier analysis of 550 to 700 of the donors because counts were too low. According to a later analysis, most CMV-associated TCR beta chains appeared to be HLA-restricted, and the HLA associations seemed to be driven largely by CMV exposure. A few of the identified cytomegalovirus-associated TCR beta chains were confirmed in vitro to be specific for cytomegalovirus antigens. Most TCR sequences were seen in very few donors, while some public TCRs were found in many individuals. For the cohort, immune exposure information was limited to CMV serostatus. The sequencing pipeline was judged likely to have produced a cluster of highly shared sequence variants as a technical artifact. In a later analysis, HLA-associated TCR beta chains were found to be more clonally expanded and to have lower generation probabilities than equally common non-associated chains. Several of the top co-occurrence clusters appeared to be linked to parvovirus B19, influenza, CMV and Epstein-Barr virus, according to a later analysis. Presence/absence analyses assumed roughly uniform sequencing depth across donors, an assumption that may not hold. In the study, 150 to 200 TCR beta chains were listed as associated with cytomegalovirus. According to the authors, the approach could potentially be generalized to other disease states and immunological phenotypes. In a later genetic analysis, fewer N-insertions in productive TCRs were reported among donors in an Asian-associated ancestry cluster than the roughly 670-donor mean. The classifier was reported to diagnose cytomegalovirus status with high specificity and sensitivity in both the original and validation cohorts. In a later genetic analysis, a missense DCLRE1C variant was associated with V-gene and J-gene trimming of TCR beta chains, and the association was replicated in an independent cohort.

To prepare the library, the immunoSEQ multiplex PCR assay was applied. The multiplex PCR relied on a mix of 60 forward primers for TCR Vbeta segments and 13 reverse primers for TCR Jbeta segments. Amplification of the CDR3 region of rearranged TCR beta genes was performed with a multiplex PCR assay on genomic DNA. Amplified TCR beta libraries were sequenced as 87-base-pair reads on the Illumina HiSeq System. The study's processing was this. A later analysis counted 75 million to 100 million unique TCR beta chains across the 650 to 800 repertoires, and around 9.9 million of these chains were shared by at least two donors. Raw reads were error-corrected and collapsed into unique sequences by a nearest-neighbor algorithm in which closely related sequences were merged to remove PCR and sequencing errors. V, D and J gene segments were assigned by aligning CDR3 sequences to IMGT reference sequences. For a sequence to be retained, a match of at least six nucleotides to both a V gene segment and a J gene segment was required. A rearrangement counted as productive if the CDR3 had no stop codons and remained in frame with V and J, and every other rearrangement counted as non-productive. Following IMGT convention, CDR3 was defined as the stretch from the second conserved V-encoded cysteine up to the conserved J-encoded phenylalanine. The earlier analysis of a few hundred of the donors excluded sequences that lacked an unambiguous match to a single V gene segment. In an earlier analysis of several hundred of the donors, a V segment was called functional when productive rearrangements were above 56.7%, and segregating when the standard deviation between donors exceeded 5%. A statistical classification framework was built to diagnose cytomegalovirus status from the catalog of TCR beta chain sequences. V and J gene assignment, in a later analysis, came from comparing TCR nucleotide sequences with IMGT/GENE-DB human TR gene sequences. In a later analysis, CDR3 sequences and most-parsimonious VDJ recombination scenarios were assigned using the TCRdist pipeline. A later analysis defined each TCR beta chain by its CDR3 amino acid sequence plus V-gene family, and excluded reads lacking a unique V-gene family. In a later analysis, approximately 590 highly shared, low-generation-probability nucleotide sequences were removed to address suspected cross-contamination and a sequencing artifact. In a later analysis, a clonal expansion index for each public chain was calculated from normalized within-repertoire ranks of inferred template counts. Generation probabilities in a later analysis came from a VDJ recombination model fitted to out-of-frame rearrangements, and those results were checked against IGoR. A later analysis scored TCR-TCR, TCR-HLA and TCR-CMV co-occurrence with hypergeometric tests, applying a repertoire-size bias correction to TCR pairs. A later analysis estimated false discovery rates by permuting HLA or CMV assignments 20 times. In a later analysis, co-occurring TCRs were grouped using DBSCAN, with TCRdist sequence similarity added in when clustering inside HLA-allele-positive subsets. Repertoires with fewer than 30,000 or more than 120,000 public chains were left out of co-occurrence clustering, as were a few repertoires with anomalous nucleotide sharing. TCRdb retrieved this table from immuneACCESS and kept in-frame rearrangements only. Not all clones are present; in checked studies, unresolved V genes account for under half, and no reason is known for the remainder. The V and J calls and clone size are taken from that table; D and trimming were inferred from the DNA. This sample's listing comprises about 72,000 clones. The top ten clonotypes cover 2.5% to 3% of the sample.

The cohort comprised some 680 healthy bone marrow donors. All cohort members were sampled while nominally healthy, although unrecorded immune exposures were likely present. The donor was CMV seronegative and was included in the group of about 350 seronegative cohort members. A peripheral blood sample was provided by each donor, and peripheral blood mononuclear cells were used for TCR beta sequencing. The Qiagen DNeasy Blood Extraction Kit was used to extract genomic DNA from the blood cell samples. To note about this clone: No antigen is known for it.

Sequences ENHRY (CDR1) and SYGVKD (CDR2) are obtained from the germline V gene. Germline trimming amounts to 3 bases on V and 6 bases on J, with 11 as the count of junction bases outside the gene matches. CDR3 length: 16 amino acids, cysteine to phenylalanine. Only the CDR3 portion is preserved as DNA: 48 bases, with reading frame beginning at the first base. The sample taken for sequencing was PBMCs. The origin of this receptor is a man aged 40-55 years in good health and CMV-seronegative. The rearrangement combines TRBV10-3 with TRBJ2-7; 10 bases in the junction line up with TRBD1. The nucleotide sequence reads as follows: TGTGCCATCAGTGACCCGGGACAGGGGAACGGTGGCGAGCAGTACTTC. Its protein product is CAISDPGQGNGGEQYF.